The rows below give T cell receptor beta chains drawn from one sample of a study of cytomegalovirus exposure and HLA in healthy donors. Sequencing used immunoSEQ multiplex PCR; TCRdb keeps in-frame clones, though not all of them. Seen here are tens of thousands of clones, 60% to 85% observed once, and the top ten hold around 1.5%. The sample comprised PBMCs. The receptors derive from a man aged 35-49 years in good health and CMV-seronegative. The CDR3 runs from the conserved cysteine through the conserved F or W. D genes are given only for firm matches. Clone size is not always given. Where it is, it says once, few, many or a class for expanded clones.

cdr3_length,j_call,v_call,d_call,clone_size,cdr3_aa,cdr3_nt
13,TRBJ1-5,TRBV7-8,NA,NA,CASSQDILQPQHF,TGTGCCAGCAGCCAGGACATCCTTCAGCCCCAGCATTTT
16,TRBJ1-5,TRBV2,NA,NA,CASREGGWFPNQPQHF,TGTGCCAGCAGGGAGGGTGGTTGGTTCCCCAATCAGCCCCAGCATTTT
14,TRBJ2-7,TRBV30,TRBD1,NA,CAWSAGTGTYEQYF,TGTGCCTGGAGCGCCGGGACAGGGACCTACGAGCAGTACTTC
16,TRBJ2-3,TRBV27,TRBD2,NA,CASSFRLAGVSDTQYF,TGTGCCAGCAGTTTTCGTCTAGCGGGAGTTTCAGATACGCAGTATTTT
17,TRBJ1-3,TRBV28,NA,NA,CASRAQGQFHSGNTIYF,TGTGCCAGCAGGGCCCAGGGACAATTTCACTCTGGAAACACCATATATTTT
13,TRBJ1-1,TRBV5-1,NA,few,CASSWGVNTEAFF,TGCGCCAGCAGCTGGGGGGTGAACACTGAAGCTTTCTTT
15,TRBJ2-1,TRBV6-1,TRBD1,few,CASSEDRDRYNEQFF,TGTGCCAGCAGTGAAGACCGGGACAGGTACAATGAGCAGTTCTTC
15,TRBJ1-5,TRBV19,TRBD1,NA,CASRPGQDSNQPQHF,TGTGCCAGTAGACCGGGACAGGATAGCAATCAGCCCCAGCATTTT
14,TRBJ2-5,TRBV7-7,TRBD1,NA,CASSTTPGQGIQYF,TGTGCTAGCAGCACCACCCCGGGACAGGGTATTCAGTACTTC
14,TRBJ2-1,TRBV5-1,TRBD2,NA,CASSTSGGYNGQFF,TGCGCCAGTAGCACAAGCGGGGGCTATAATGGGCAGTTCTTC
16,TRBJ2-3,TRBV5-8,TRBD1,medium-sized,CASSPWTGENTDTQYF,TGTGCCAGCAGCCCCTGGACAGGGGAGAACACAGATACGCAGTATTTT
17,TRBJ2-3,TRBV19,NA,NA,CASSTPPRLFCTDTQYF,TGTGCCAGTAGTACCCCACCTAGACTCTTTTGCACAGATACGCAGTATTTT
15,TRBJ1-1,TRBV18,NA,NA,CASSPRRDWNTEAFF,TGTGCCAGCTCACCACGCCGGGATTGGAACACTGAAGCTTTCTTT
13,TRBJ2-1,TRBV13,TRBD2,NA,CASSLVFGTSMFF,TGTGCCAGCAGCTTAGTTTTCGGGACTAGCATGTTCTTC
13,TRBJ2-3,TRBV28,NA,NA,CASRSDLADTQYF,TGTGCCAGCCGTTCGGACTTGGCAGATACGCAGTATTTT
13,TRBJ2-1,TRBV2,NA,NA,CASSGERDNEQFF,TGTGCCAGCAGTGGAGAACGGGACAATGAGCAGTTCTTC
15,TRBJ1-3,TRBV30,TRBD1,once,CAWSAGTVSGNTIYF,TGTGCCTGGAGTGCCGGGACAGTCTCTGGAAACACCATATATTTT
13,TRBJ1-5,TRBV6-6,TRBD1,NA,CASSFQGDQPQHF,TGTGCCAGCAGTTTCCAGGGGGACCAGCCCCAGCATTTT
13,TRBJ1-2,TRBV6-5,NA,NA,CASRRGGIDGYTF,TGTGCCAGCAGGAGGGGGGGTATCGACGGCTACACCTTC
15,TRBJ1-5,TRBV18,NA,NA,CASSPLAGADQPQHF,TGTGCCAGCTCACCTTTGGCAGGGGCTGATCAGCCCCAGCATTTT
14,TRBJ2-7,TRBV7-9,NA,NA,CASSAPGDSYEQYF,TGTGCCAGCAGCGCCCCGGGAGACTCCTACGAGCAGTACTTC
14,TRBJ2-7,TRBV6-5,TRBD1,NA,CASTITQGAGEQYF,TGTGCCAGCACCATAACACAGGGGGCTGGGGAGCAGTACTTC
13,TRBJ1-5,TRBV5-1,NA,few,CASSPAEGQPQHF,TGCGCCAGCAGCCCCGCTGAGGGACAGCCCCAGCATTTT
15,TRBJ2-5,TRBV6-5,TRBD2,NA,CASSSGLAGMETQYF,TGTGCCAGCAGTTCAGGCCTAGCGGGAATGGAGACCCAGTACTTC
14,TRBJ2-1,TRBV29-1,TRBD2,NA,CSLTTSGRNNEQFF,TGCAGCTTGACGACTAGCGGGAGGAACAATGAGCAGTTCTTC
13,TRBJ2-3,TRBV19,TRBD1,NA,CASHRGDTDTQYF,TGTGCCAGTCACAGGGGGGACACAGATACGCAGTATTTT
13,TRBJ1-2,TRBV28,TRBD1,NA,CASSLTGDHGYTF,TGTGCCAGCAGTTTGACAGGGGATCATGGCTACACCTTC
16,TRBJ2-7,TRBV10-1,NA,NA,CASSESIRGLSYEQYF,TGCGCCAGCAGTGAGTCGATTCGAGGACTCTCCTACGAGCAGTACTTC
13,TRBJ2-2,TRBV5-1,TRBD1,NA,CASRGTGFGELFF,TGCGCCAGCAGGGGGACAGGGTTCGGGGAGCTGTTTTTT
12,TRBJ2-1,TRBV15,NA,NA,CATSRLGDEQFF,TGTGCCACCAGCAGGCTAGGGGATGAGCAGTTCTTC
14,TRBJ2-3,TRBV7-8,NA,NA,CASTNSPSGDTQYF,TGTGCCAGTACTAACAGCCCGTCAGGGGATACGCAGTATTTT
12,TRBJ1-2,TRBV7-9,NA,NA,CASSFDSQGYTF,TGTGCCAGCAGCTTTGATTCACAGGGCTACACCTTC
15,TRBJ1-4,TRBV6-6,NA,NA,CASSSGWGGSEKLFF,TGTGCCAGCAGTTCCGGCTGGGGCGGTAGTGAAAAACTGTTTTTT
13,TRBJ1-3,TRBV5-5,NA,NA,CANRQSSGNTIYF,TGTGCCAACAGACAGAGCTCTGGAAACACCATATATTTT
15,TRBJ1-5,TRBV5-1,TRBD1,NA,CASSLTGESNQPQHF,TGCGCCAGCAGCTTGACAGGGGAGAGCAATCAGCCCCAGCATTTT
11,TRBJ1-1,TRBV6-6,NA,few,CASREVTEAFF,TGTGCCAGCAGGGAGGTCACTGAAGCTTTCTTT
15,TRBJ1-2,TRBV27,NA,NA,CASMGTLRGLYGYTF,TGTGCCAGCATGGGGACATTAAGGGGTCTATATGGCTACACCTTC
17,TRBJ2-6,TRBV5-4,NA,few,CASSYQGTPSGANGLTF,TGTGCCAGCAGTTACCAGGGAACCCCATCTGGGGCCAACGGCCTGACTTTC
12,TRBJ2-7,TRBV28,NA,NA,CASSQQGDEQYF,TGTGCCAGCAGTCAACAGGGTGACGAGCAGTACTTC
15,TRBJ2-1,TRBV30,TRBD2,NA,CAWSVLAGGYNEQFF,TGTGCCTGGAGTGTACTAGCGGGAGGTTACAATGAGCAGTTCTTC
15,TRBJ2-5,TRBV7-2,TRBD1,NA,CASSLQLNRGETQYF,TGTGCCAGCAGCTTGCAATTGAACAGGGGGGAGACCCAGTACTTC
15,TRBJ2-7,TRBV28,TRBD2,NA,CASSLLTSGKYEQYF,TGTGCCAGCAGTTTATTGACTAGCGGGAAATACGAGCAGTACTTC
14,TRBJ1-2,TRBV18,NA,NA,CASSPPGVVYGYTF,TGTGCCAGCTCACCCCCGGGGGTTGTCTATGGCTACACCTTC
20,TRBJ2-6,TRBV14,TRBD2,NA,CASSLAGTSGSLWGANVLTF,TGTGCCAGCAGCCTTGCTGGGACTAGCGGGAGTCTTTGGGGGGCCAACGTCCTGACTTTC
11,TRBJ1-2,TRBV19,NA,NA,CAVARGYGYTF,TGTGCCGTCGCCCGGGGCTATGGCTACACCTTC
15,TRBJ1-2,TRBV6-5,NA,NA,CASSYSRSGNSGYTF,TGTGCCAGCAGTTACTCGAGATCAGGTAACTCTGGCTACACCTTC
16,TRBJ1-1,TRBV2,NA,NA,CASRSRVTGPNTEAFF,TGTGCCAGCAGGTCGCGTGTGACAGGCCCGAACACTGAAGCTTTCTTT
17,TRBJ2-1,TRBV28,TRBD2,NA,CASSSPTGTSRVNEQFF,TGTGCCAGCAGTTCCCCCACCGGGACTAGTCGGGTTAATGAGCAGTTCTTC